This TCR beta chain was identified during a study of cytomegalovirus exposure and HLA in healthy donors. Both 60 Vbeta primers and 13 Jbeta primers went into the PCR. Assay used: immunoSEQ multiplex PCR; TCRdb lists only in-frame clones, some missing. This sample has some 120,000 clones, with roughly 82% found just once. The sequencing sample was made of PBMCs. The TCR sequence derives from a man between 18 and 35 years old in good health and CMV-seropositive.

The CDR3 DNA sequence: TGTGCCAGCAGCTTAGAGGCGGGAGATCCCCCGGGGTTCTTC. Translating it yields CASSLEAGDPPGFF. The rearrangement uses TRBV7-2 and TRBJ2-1, with 7 bases identical to TRBD2. Germline V gives CDR1 SGHTA, CDR2 FQGNSA. Losses at the gene ends were 1 base for V and 15 bases for J; bases not matched to a gene: 12. There are 14 residues in the CDR3.